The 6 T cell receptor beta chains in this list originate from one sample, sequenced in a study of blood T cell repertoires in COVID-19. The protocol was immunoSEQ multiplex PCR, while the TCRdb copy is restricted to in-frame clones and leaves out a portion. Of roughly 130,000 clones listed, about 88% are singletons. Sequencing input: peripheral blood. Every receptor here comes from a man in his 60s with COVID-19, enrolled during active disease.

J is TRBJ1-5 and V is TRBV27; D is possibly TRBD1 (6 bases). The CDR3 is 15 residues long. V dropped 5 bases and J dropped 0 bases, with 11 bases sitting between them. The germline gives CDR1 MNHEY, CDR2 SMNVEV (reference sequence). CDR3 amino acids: CASSRDTDSNQPQHF. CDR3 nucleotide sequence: TGTGCCAGCAGTCGGGACACAGATAGCAATCAGCCCCAGCATTTT.

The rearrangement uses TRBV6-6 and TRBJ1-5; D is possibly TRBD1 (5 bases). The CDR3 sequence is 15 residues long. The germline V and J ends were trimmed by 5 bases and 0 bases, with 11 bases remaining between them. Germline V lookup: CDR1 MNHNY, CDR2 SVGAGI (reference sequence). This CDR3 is CASSAGFYSNQPQHF. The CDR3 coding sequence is TGTGCCAGCAGTGCAGGGTTCTATAGCAATCAGCCCCAGCATTTT.

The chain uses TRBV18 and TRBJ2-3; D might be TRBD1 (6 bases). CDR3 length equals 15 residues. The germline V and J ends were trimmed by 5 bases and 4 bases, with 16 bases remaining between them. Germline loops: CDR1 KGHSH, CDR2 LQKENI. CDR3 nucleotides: TGTGCCAGCTCAAAACAGGGAGACTTCTCAGATACGCAGTATTTT. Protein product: CASSKQGDFSDTQYF. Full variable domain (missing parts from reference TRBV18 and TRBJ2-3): NAGVMQNPRHLVRRRGQEARLRCSPMKGHSHVYWYRQLPEEGLKFMVYLQKENIIDESGMPKERFSAEFPKEGPSILRIQQVVRGDSAAYFCASSKQGDFSDTQYFGPGTRLTVL.

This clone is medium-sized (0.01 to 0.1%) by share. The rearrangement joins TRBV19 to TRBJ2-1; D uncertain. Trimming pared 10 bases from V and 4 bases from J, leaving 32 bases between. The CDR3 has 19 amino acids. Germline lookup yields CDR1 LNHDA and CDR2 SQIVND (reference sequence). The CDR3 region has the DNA TGTGCCACTTCTTATCTTGGGCATGATCCGTACTTACCATACAATGAGCAGTTCTTC. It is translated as CATSYLGHDPYLPYNEQFF.

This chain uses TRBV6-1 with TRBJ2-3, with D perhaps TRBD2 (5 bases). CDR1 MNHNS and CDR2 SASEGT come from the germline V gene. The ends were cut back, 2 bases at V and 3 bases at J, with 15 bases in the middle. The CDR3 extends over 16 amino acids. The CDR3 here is CASSENLAWETDTQYF. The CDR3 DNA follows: TGTGCCAGCAGTGAAAATCTAGCATGGGAGACAGATACGCAGTATTTT.

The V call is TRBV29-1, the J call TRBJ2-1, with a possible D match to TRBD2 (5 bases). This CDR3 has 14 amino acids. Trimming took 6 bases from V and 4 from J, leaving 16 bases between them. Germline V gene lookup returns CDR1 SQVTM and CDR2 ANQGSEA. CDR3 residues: CSVLAGPKYNEQFF. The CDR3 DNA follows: TGCAGCGTCCTAGCCGGGCCTAAATACAATGAGCAGTTCTTC.